The 18 T cell receptor beta chains below all came from one sample that was sequenced in a study of control samples from healthy donors and cancer patients. The protocol was immunoSEQ multiplex PCR, while the TCRdb copy is restricted to in-frame clones and leaves out a portion. Among roughly 170,000 clones listed, 88% were seen once. The material sequenced was blood. Receptor source: a woman in her 30s in good health.

This clone is a singleton in its sample. V is TRBV27 and J is TRBJ1-1, with D possibly matching TRBD1 (5 bases). With 7 bases removed from V and 4 bases from J, the gap between germline ends came to 13 bases. The germline CDR1 and CDR2 sequences are MNHEY and SMNVEV (reference sequence). This CDR3 has 13 amino acids. The CDR3 nucleotides read TGTGCCAGCAACTCGGGGGGTGGCACTGAAGCTTTCTTT. This gives the protein CASNSGGGTEAFF.

The sample holds one count of this clone. The V call is TRBV5-6, the J call TRBJ1-2; D possibly corresponds to TRBD1 (6 bases). CDR1 is SGHDT, CDR2 YYEEEE, per germline. Trimming removed 4 bases at V and 7 bases at J, with 14 bases between. The CDR3 sequence is 13 residues long. The CDR3 coding sequence is TGTGCCAGCAGCCTAGGGGGGCAGGGTGGCTACACCTTC. This encodes CASSLGGQGGYTF. Supplemented by reference TRBV5-6 and TRBJ1-2, the full variable domain reads DAGVTQSPTHLIKTRGQQVTLRCSPKSGHDTVSWYQQALGQGPQFIFQYYEEEERQRGNFPDRFSGHQFPNYSSELNVNALLLGDSALYLCASSLGGQGGYTFGSGTRLTVV.

The rearrangement links TRBV3-1 (or the pseudogene TRBV3-2) to TRBJ2-5; D is perhaps TRBD2 (5 bases). The CDR3 totals 14 residues. The V gene's germline CDR1 is LGHDT and CDR2 YNNKEL (reference sequence). V shed 4 bases and J shed 2 bases, with 11 bases lying between them. The CDR3 DNA reads as TGTGCCAGCAGCCCCCCCGGGGAGCAAGAGACCCAGTACTTC. Translation: CASSPPGEQETQYF.

This clone was seen a few times. The rearrangement uses TRBV20-1 and TRBJ2-3, with unresolved D. Germline V gene data show CDR1 as DFQATT and CDR2 as SNEGSKA (reference sequence). V lost 3 bases, J lost 2 bases, and 3 bases lay in between. This CDR3 spans 11 amino acids. CDR3 nucleotide sequence: TGCAGTGCTAGCACCACAGATACGCAGTATTTT. Its protein product is CSASTTDTQYF.

The chain carries TRBV27 and TRBJ2-6; the D is unclear. The germline V and J ends were trimmed by 1 base and 0 bases, with 4 bases remaining between them. CDR3 size: 15 residues. In germline, CDR1 is MNHEY, CDR2 SMNVEV (reference sequence). CDR3 in amino acids: CASSLLPSGANVLTF. The CDR3 coding sequence is TGTGCCAGCAGTTTATTACCCTCTGGGGCCAACGTCCTGACTTTC.

This chain links TRBV7-2 with TRBJ2-1; TRBD1 matches at 8 bases. CDR1 SGHTA and CDR2 FQGNSA come from the germline V gene. The CDR3 runs to 14 residues. With 4 bases clipped from V and 7 bases from J, the junction kept 6 bases outside the gene matches. In DNA, the CDR3 is TGTGCCAGCAGCTCCCGACAGGGGACGAATGAGCAGTTCTTC. Translation: CASSSRQGTNEQFF. Filled out from reference TRBV7-2 and TRBJ2-1, the complete variable domain reads GAGVSQSPSNKVTEKGKDVELRCDPISGHTALYWYRQSLGQGLEFLIYFQGNSAPDKSGLPSDRFSAERTGGSVSTLTIQRTQQEDSAVYLCASSSRQGTNEQFFGPGTRLTVL.

The CDR3 here is CASSMVLSEQFF. In DNA, the CDR3 is TGTGCCAGTAGTATGGTCTTGAGTGAGCAGTTCTTC. This sequence joins TRBV19 and TRBJ2-1; D ambiguous. The V gene's germline CDR1 is LNHDA and CDR2 SQIVND (reference sequence). The CDR3 loop spans 12 amino acids. Trimming pared 3 bases from V and 9 bases from J, leaving 9 bases between.

This chain connects TRBV28 to TRBJ2-7, with D hard to call. V gave up 3 bases and J gave up 5 bases, with 20 bases separating them. CDR1 MDHEN and CDR2 SYDVKM come from the germline V gene. The CDR3 loop spans 16 amino acids. CDR3 DNA: TGTGCCAGCAGTTTTGCGCCGAGGCTGTCGGGCCACGAGCAGTACTTC. Its protein is CASSFAPRLSGHEQYF.

The chain has TRBV5-1 and TRBJ1-1; no clear D gene. The germline gives CDR1 SGHRS, CDR2 YFSETQ. V dropped 4 bases and J dropped 2 bases, with 9 bases sitting between them. CDR3 size: 13 residues. Here the CDR3 DNA reads TGCGCCAGCAGCCCCGACCTAAACACTGAAGCTTTCTTT. Its protein product is CASSPDLNTEAFF.

The chain joins TRBV5-1 to TRBJ2-7; D not certain. There are 13 residues in the CDR3. The germline V and J ends were trimmed by 4 bases and 2 bases, with 10 bases remaining between them. The V gene's germline CDR1 is SGHRS and CDR2 YFSETQ. CDR3 amino acids: CASSPREPYEQYF. In nucleotides, the CDR3 is TGCGCCAGCAGCCCCCGAGAGCCCTACGAGCAGTACTTC. The whole variable domain, filled in from reference TRBV5-1 and TRBJ2-7, reads KAGVTQTPRYLIKTRGQQVTLSCSPISGHRSVSWYQQTPGQGLQFLFEYFSETQRNKGNFPGRFSGRQFSNSRSEMNVSTLELGDSALYLCASSPREPYEQYFGPGTRLTVT.

The genes are TRBV15 and TRBJ1-2; a weak D match, TRBD1 (5 bases). The CDR3 is made up of 15 amino acids. V lost 6 bases and J lost 4, with 18 bases in between. Germline CDR1 and CDR2: LNHNV and YYDKDF (reference sequence). Here the CDR3 reads CATRNRDLYLYGYTF. CDR3 nucleotide sequence: TGTGCCACCAGGAACCGGGACCTCTATCTCTATGGCTACACCTTC.

The chain carries TRBV10-3 and TRBJ2-2; possible D gene TRBD1, 6 bases. Per germline, CDR1 ENHRY and CDR2 SYGVKD. V dropped 4 bases and J dropped 4 bases, with 19 bases sitting between them. The CDR3 is 17 amino acids. As DNA, the CDR3 is TGTGCCATCAGTGGACCCGGGACACTTCGGCTCACCGGGGAGCTGTTTTTT. Protein: CAISGPGTLRLTGELFF.

The chain links TRBV19 to TRBJ1-2; possibly TRBD1 for D (5 bases). Germline lookup yields CDR1 LNHDA and CDR2 SQIVND (reference sequence). With 7 bases removed from V and 5 bases from J, the gap between germline ends came to 8 bases. CDR3 length: 11 residues. The CDR3 protein is CASNQGYGYTF. DNA of the CDR3: TGTGCCAGTAACCAGGGTTATGGCTACACCTTC. Variable domain in full (rest from reference TRBV19 and TRBJ1-2): DGGITQSPKYLFRKEGQNVTLSCEQNLNHDAMYWYRQDPGQGLRLIYYSQIVNDFQKGDIAEGYSVSREKKESFPLTVTSAQKNPTAFYLCASNQGYGYTFGSGTRLTVV.

The V and J genes are TRBV15 and TRBJ2-5; 11 bases line up with TRBD1. This CDR3 has 16 amino acids. Trimming at V came to 1 base and at J to 7 bases, leaving 8 bases not matched to a gene. Germline V CDR1 and CDR2: LNHNV, YYDKDF (reference sequence). The CDR3 DNA follows: TGTGCCACCAGCAGAGTAGGACAGGGGGCCCGACTGACCCAGTACTTC. Translated: CATSRVGQGARLTQYF.

The chain links TRBV19 to TRBJ2-4, with 11 bases fitting TRBD2. With 6 bases clipped from V and 6 bases from J, the junction kept 4 bases outside the gene matches. This CDR3 has 14 amino acids. Germline CDR1 LNHDA, CDR2 SQIVND (reference sequence). The CDR3 loop reads CASRALAGVNIQYF. The CDR3 region has the DNA TGTGCCAGTAGAGCACTAGCGGGAGTAAACATTCAGTACTTC.

The rearrangement links TRBV28 to TRBJ1-5; 7 nucleotides match TRBD1. The V segment lost 3 bases and the J segment 7 bases; nucleotides outside the gene matches: 18. The length of the CDR3 is 18 residues. Germline V gene data show CDR1 as MDHEN and CDR2 as SYDVKM. The CDR3 spells CASSFVGRDREVGQPQHF. The CDR3 DNA is TGTGCCAGCAGTTTCGTTGGGCGTGACAGGGAGGTAGGCCAGCCCCAGCATTTT.

This rearrangement joins TRBV7-9 to TRBJ2-1; D gene ambiguous. Germline V gene data show CDR1 as SEHNR and CDR2 as FQNEAQ (reference sequence). The length of the CDR3 is 12 residues. Trimming stripped 5 bases from V and 7 bases from J, with 9 bases between. For the CDR3, the DNA is TGTGCCAGCAGCGGCATGAGGAATGAGCAGTTCTTC. Its translation: CASSGMRNEQFF.

CDR3 DNA: TGTGCCAGCAGTCCCTATGACGGTAGTCCTCAAGAGACCCAGTACTTC. Its translation is CASSPYDGSPQETQYF. The V and J genes are TRBV28 and TRBJ2-5; D remains unclear. CDR3 length: 16 residues. Trimming stripped 5 bases from V and 2 bases from J, with 18 bases between. Germline V CDR1 and CDR2: MDHEN, SYDVKM. Full variable domain (rest looked up from reference TRBV28 and TRBJ2-5): DVKVTQSSRYLVKRTGEKVFLECVQDMDHENMFWYRQDPGLGLRLIYFSYDVKMKEKGDIPEGYSVSREKKERFSLILESASTNQTSMYLCASSPYDGSPQETQYFGPGTRLLVL.